Following are 3 T cell receptor beta chains from one sample sequenced in a study of blood T cells in healthy people across ages. It was with a sample-barcoded 5' primer and a J-beta primer mix that a second PCR of roughly 6 to 11 cycles was run. From the 5' RACE reads, TCRdb called clonotypes with MiXCR, one entry per CDR3 protein. Of around 900,000 distinct CDR3 sequences in the sample, 51% are singletons; the top ten hold about a fifth. The sample consisted of blood. The receptors were gathered from a woman aged 60 to 75 in good health.

Ten or more counts support this clonotype. V gene TRBV7-6 combines with J gene TRBJ2-7; the D gene is possibly TRBD2 (7 bases). V lost 5 bases and J 5 bases, leaving 25 bases between the germline ends. CDR1 SGHVS and CDR2 FNYEAQ come from the germline V gene. The CDR3 is made up of 17 amino acids. For the CDR3, the DNA is TGTGCCAGCAGCCCAGAACAGGGCGGGGGTCTCCCCAACGAGCAGTACTTC. This translates into CASSPEQGGGLPNEQYF.

The V gene is TRBV29-1, the J gene TRBJ2-3; tentatively, D is TRBD2 (7 bases). Trimming took 6 bases from V and 5 from J, leaving 18 bases between them. CDR3 length: 14 amino acids. CDR1 and CDR2 (germline): SQVTM, ANQGSEA. CDR3 sequence (DNA): TGCAGCGTGACCCGGAGGGGGGGAGTAGATACGCAGTATTTT. This gives the protein CSVTRRGGVDTQYF.

The genes are TRBV6-6 and TRBJ1-5, with a weak D call TRBD1 (6 bases). Trimming removed 11 bases from V and 5 bases from J, with 13 bases in between. CDR1 and CDR2 from the germline V gene are MNHNY and SVGAGI (reference sequence). The CDR3 consists of 12 residues. The CDR3 sequence is CAVAQGYQPQHF. CDR3 sequence (DNA): TGTGCCGTAGCCCAGGGGTATCAGCCCCAGCATTTT.